The sequence of this T cell receptor (beta chain) was determined in a study of T cell responses to AZD1222 COVID-19 vaccine. Germline loops: CDR1 LNHNV, CDR2 YYDKDF (reference sequence). CDR3 length: 17 residues. With V trimmed by 1 base and J by 0 bases, 5 bases remained unmatched. Sequencing used immunoSEQ multiplex PCR; TCRdb keeps in-frame clones, though not all of them. The profile covers 120,000 or so clones, with over 80% appearing a single time and around 5.8% taken by the ten largest. The chain joins TRBV15 to TRBJ1-2; 10 bases match TRBD1. The TCR was taken from an adult in good health. The source was peripheral blood, collected on day 0 of AZD1222 vaccination. The CDR3 DNA follows: TGTGCCACCAGCAGAGGCGGAGGGACAGGGGCTAACTATGGCTACACCTTC. It specifies CATSRGGGTGANYGYTF.